These 22 T cell receptor beta chains came from one sample sequenced in a study of T-cell memory formation after mild COVID-19 (dated by TCRdb to about 2021). The library was obtained by 5' RACE. The reads were generated on an Illumina NovaSeq 6000. Clones were called with MiXCR by TCRdb after fastp trimmed the public reads at Q25, and only in-frame beta chains were retained. Duplicate CDR3 protein sequences are folded into a single record with the most common DNA and genes. The sample yields roughly 600,000 distinct CDR3 sequences; approximately 18% were counted once. The ten largest clonotypes hold around 13% of the sample. The sample consisted of PBMCs or a T cell subset sorted from them (not recorded which). Receptors were obtained from an adult woman who had mild COVID-19 (a few samples of this study predate the infection). The sample titles of this study are shuffled in the database, so cell type and time point are left out; the donor was told from shared clones.

This clonotype was found many times. In nucleotides, the CDR3 is TGTGCCAGCTCCGGGACATTGAACACTGAAGCTTTCTTT. Translation gives CASSGTLNTEAFF. The chain employs TRBV19 and TRBJ1-1; D is perhaps TRBD1 (6 bases). This CDR3 region has 13 residues. Germline lookup yields CDR1 LNHDA and CDR2 SQIVND (reference sequence). Trimming shortened V by 9 bases and J by 0 bases, and 11 bases separated the two germline ends. Complete variable domain (other parts from reference TRBV19 and TRBJ1-1): DGGITQSPKYLFRKEGQNVTLSCEQNLNHDAMYWYRQDPGQGLRLIYYSQIVNDFQKGDIAEGYSVSREKKESFPLTVTSAQKNPTAFYLCASSGTLNTEAFFGQGTRLTVV.

This clonotype has a count of ten or more. J is TRBJ1-4 and V is TRBV4-1; maybe TRBD1 (6 bases). The CDR3 length is 17 residues. Trimming removed 1 base at V and 0 bases at J, with 12 bases between. CDR1 is MGHRA and CDR2 is YSYEKL in the germline V gene. CDR3 protein: CASSQAPHRATNEKLFF. The DNA of the CDR3 is TGCGCCAGCAGCCAAGCCCCACACAGGGCAACTAATGAAAAACTGTTTTTT.

The chain uses TRBV27 and TRBJ2-1; 16 nucleotides match TRBD2. J gave up 0 bases and V 5 bases, and 7 bases lay outside the gene matches. The CDR3 sequence is 19 residues long. Looked up from germline, CDR1 is MNHEY and CDR2 is SMNVEV (reference sequence). The CDR3 here is CASSPPGLAGGSSYNEQFF. In DNA, the CDR3 is TGTGCCAGCAGTCCTCCGGGACTAGCGGGAGGGAGCTCCTACAATGAGCAGTTCTTC.

The chain joins TRBV2 to TRBJ1-1; D possibly corresponds to TRBD1 (5 bases). CDR3 length: 13 amino acids. V lost 3 bases and J lost 7, with 12 bases in between. CDR1 and CDR2 (germline): SNHLY, FYNNEI. CDR3: CASSDVGRGEAFF. The CDR3 DNA reads TGTGCCAGCAGTGATGTGGGACGGGGTGAAGCTTTCTTT.

This clonotype was counted only a few times. The genes are TRBV6-2 or TRBV6-3 and TRBJ2-7; D gene uncertain. CDR1 and CDR2 from the germline V gene are MNHEY and SVGEGT. Trimming stripped 2 bases from V and 5 bases from J, with 13 bases between. The CDR3 sequence is 14 residues long. CDR3 coding DNA: TGTGCCAGCAGTTACGCCCAAACTGGCAACGAGCAGTACTTC. This translates into CASSYAQTGNEQYF.

The V and J genes are TRBV4-1 and TRBJ2-3, with D hard to call. Germline V gives CDR1 MGHRA, CDR2 YSYEKL. The CDR3 runs 15 residues. V shed 2 bases and J shed 2 bases, with 11 bases lying between them. The CDR3 here is CASSQRWGNTDTQYF. DNA for the CDR3: TGCGCCAGCAGCCAACGTTGGGGAAACACAGATACGCAGTATTTT.

The chain has TRBV6-5 and TRBJ2-1; 9 bases are shared with TRBD2. The germline gives CDR1 MNHEY, CDR2 SVGAGI. The CDR3 covers 19 residues. V trimming: 4 bases; J trimming: 0 bases; junction bases outside the gene matches: 13. CDR3 nucleotide sequence: TGTGCCAGCAGTTTCGATGCGGTAGCGGGGGAGAGCTCCTACAATGAGCAGTTCTTC. This sequence encodes CASSFDAVAGESSYNEQFF.

This clonotype showed up just a few times. The chain employs TRBV20-1 and TRBJ1-1; maybe TRBD1 (6 bases). The CDR3 runs 11 residues. V shed 6 bases and J shed 8 bases, with 13 bases lying between them. Germline V CDR1 and CDR2: DFQATT, SNEGSKA (reference sequence). CDR3 sequence reads: CSARGLLEAFF. The CDR3, as DNA: TGCAGTGCCCGGGGGCTCTTGGAAGCTTTCTTT.

V and J are TRBV6-2 or TRBV6-3 and TRBJ2-3; 10 bases line up with TRBD2. CDR1 and CDR2 from the germline V gene are MNHEY and SVGEGT. J gave up 2 bases and V 5 bases, and 7 bases lay outside the gene matches. This CDR3 has 16 amino acids. For the CDR3, the DNA is TGTGCCAGCAGTCCCCTAGCGGGGGTAACCACAGATACGCAGTATTTT. This encodes CASSPLAGVTTDTQYF.

This clonotype has a handful of counts. The rearrangement links TRBV6-6 to TRBJ2-3; the match to TRBD2 covers 7 bases. CDR1 is MNHNY, CDR2 SVGAGI, per germline (reference sequence). The CDR3 is 15 amino acids. V gave up 7 bases and J gave up 4 bases; unmatched junction bases: 11. CDR3 amino acids: CASTVLREGSDTQYF. The CDR3 coding sequence is TGTGCCAGCACAGTTTTAAGGGAGGGTTCAGATACGCAGTATTTT.

This clonotype was observed a handful of times. The chain carries TRBV6-5 and TRBJ1-3; no reliable D call. V was shortened by 2 bases and J by 1 base, with 9 bases between the two germline ends. Germline V gene lookup returns CDR1 MNHEY and CDR2 SVGAGI. There are 15 residues in the CDR3. The CDR3 here is CASSYRRGSGNTIYF. The CDR3 DNA reads TGTGCCAGCAGTTACAGGCGAGGGTCTGGAAACACCATATATTTT.

This clonotype was counted between two and nine times. The chain has TRBV11-2 and TRBJ2-1; no clear D gene. V shed 0 bases and J shed 0 bases, with 12 bases lying between them. CDR3 size: 17 residues. Germline values: CDR1 SGHAT, CDR2 FQNNGV. The CDR3 loop is CASSLDQVLSSYNEQFF. CDR3 DNA sequence: TGTGCCAGCAGCTTAGATCAGGTATTGAGCTCCTACAATGAGCAGTTCTTC.

This clonotype was seen a handful of times. V gene TRBV7-9 combines with J gene TRBJ2-1; D is undetermined. Between the trimmed V and J ends, which lost 2 bases and 8 bases, there was a span of 10 bases. There are 13 residues in the CDR3. Germline CDR1 reads SEHNR; CDR2 reads FQNEAQ (reference sequence). CDR3 sequence (DNA): TGTGCCAGCAGCTTATTGTTCCTCGATGAGCAGTTCTTC. This translates into CASSLLFLDEQFF.

The gene calls are TRBV24-1 and TRBJ1-5; D remains ambiguous. V was cut by 5 bases and J by 1 base, with 5 bases left in between. The CDR3 contains 13 residues. Germline CDR1 KGHDR, CDR2 SFDVKD. The CDR3 spells CATSVASNQPQHF. CDR3 nucleotide sequence: TGTGCCACCAGTGTTGCAAGCAATCAGCCCCAGCATTTT.

The V gene is TRBV9, the J gene TRBJ2-3; D is uncertain. The CDR3 extends over 16 amino acids. CDR1 is SGDLS and CDR2 is YYNGEE in the germline V gene. The V and J ends lost 0 bases and 2 bases respectively, with 13 bases between them. CDR3 DNA: TGTGCCAGCAGCGTAGGTCACGGCGTTCTCACAGATACGCAGTATTTT. This encodes CASSVGHGVLTDTQYF. The complete variable domain, with remaining parts taken from reference TRBV9 and TRBJ2-3, reads DSGVTQTPKHLITATGQRVTLRCSPRSGDLSVYWYQQSLDQGLQFLIQYYNGEERAKGNILERFSAQQFPDLHSELNLSSLELGDSALYFCASSVGHGVLTDTQYFGPGTRLTVL.

The table lists this clonotype with a few counts. The chain carries TRBV7-6 and TRBJ2-3, with 11 bases aligning to TRBD2. Germline CDR1 SGHVS, CDR2 FNYEAQ. CDR3 size: 16 residues. V dropped 5 bases and J dropped 2; count of bases not matched to a gene: 6. In DNA, the CDR3 is TGTGCCAGCAGCCCCCTAGCGGGAGGCCCCACAGATACGCAGTATTTT. Amino acids: CASSPLAGGPTDTQYF.

V is TRBV3-1 and J is TRBJ2-1, with D unclear. Trimming cost V 3 bases and J 5 bases, with 11 bases left between them. This CDR3 has 14 residues. Germline loops: CDR1 LGHDT, CDR2 YNNKEL (reference sequence). The CDR3 sequence is CASSHTSKNNEQFF. In nucleotides, the CDR3 is TGTGCCAGCAGCCATACCAGCAAAAACAATGAGCAGTTCTTC.

This clonotype was seen once. This CDR3 reads CSAREREAYNEQFF. Here the CDR3 DNA reads TGCAGTGCTAGAGAACGGGAGGCCTACAATGAGCAGTTCTTC. The rearrangement links TRBV20-1 to TRBJ2-1; TRBD2 aligns across 7 bases. V lost 0 bases, J lost 2 bases, and 1 base stayed unmatched. CDR1 and CDR2 (germline): DFQATT, SNEGSKA (reference sequence). This CDR3 spans 14 amino acids.

This clonotype was seen a few times. This chain joins TRBV4-3 and TRBJ2-5; 8 bases line up with TRBD1. V lost 1 base and J lost 5; bases outside the gene matches: 6. Germline CDR1 is LGHNA and CDR2 is YSLEER. CDR3 length equals 15 residues. As DNA, the CDR3 is TGCGCCAGCAGCCAAGGGGGGAGACAGGGGGAGACCCAGTACTTC. Protein product: CASSQGGRQGETQYF.

V gene TRBV4-3 combines with J gene TRBJ2-5; D is unresolved. V gave up 4 bases and J gave up 1 base, with 13 bases separating them. The CDR3 length is 15 residues. Germline V gives CDR1 LGHNA, CDR2 YSLEER. The CDR3 nucleotides read TGCGCCAGCAGCCGGGCAGAGGACCGCCAAGAGACCCAGTACTTC. This gives the protein CASSRAEDRQETQYF.

This clonotype appeared a few times. The chain has TRBV4-1 and TRBJ1-3; D is unresolved. V lost 0 bases and J lost 0, with 12 bases in between. The CDR3 has 17 amino acids. In germline, CDR1 is MGHRA, CDR2 YSYEKL. The chain's CDR3 is CASSQDRAVTSGNTIYF. The CDR3 DNA reads TGCGCCAGCAGCCAAGATAGAGCTGTGACCTCTGGAAACACCATATATTTT.

The V and J genes are TRBV30 and TRBJ1-5; D call uncertain. The CDR3 is 13 residues long. Looked up from germline, CDR1 is GTSNPN and CDR2 is SVGIG (reference sequence). The ends were cut back, 0 bases at V and 4 bases at J, with 7 bases in the middle. The CDR3 DNA is TGTGCCTGGAGTGTAGCGTTAAATCAGCCCCAGCATTTT. As protein: CAWSVALNQPQHF.